What follows are 13 T cell receptor beta chains derived from one specimen sequenced in a study of cytomegalovirus exposure and HLA in healthy donors. The protocol was immunoSEQ multiplex PCR, while the TCRdb copy is restricted to in-frame clones and leaves out a portion. The sample records 250,000 to 400,000 clones, over 75% being singletons. Input material: PBMCs. Receptors originate from a man aged 25-45 years in good health and CMV-seronegative.

The CDR3 DNA is TGTGCCAGTAGTATACGGGGGTCACGCACAGATACGCAGTATTTT. Translated: CASSIRGSRTDTQYF. The chain combines TRBV19 with TRBJ2-3, with D perhaps matching TRBD2 (6 bases). This CDR3 spans 15 amino acids. Trimming stripped 2 bases from V and 1 base from J, with 10 bases between. Germline V gives CDR1 LNHDA, CDR2 SQIVND (reference sequence).

This clone was seen a handful of times. CDR3 nucleotides: TGTGCCAGTAGGAGGGACAGGCAATACTATGGCTACACCTTC. Translation gives CASRRDRQYYGYTF. The chain employs TRBV19 and TRBJ1-2; TRBD1 agrees at 8 bases. CDR3 length equals 14 residues. The germline CDR1 and CDR2 sequences are LNHDA and SQIVND (reference sequence). J lost 3 bases, V lost 6 bases, and 6 bases had no gene match.

The chain joins TRBV5-1 to TRBJ1-4; D is undetermined. The CDR3 spans 15 residues. Trimming took 4 bases from V and 8 from J, leaving 18 bases between them. Germline values: CDR1 SGHRS, CDR2 YFSETQ. The CDR3 here is CASSATNPGTEKLFF. CDR3 nucleotide sequence: TGCGCCAGCAGCGCTACTAATCCCGGAACCGAAAAACTGTTTTTT. Filled out from reference TRBV5-1 and TRBJ1-4, the complete variable domain reads KAGVTQTPRYLIKTRGQQVTLSCSPISGHRSVSWYQQTPGQGLQFLFEYFSETQRNKGNFPGRFSGRQFSNSRSEMNVSTLELGDSALYLCASSATNPGTEKLFFGSGTQLSVL.

V gene TRBV6-5 combines with J gene TRBJ1-2; TRBD1 is a possible D gene (6 bases). The CDR3 sequence is 15 residues long. Looked up from germline, CDR1 is MNHEY and CDR2 is SVGAGI. Trimming pared 6 bases from V and 5 bases from J, leaving 19 bases between. The CDR3 spells CASRGRGGVNYGYTF. The DNA for the CDR3 is TGTGCCAGCAGGGGTAGAGGGGGTGTGAATTATGGCTACACCTTC.

This sequence joins TRBV10-3 and TRBJ2-7; weak D call: TRBD1 (6 bases). V was clipped by 5 bases and J by 0 bases, with 11 bases between them. The CDR3 totals 14 residues. Germline-derived CDR1 and CDR2 are ENHRY and SYGVKD. The CDR3 nucleotides read TGTGCCATCAGTCCCGGGACAAACTCCTACGAGCAGTACTTC. This gives the protein CAISPGTNSYEQYF.

The V and J genes are TRBV7-9 and TRBJ2-3, with 12 bases identical to TRBD2. J lost 7 bases, V lost 5 bases, and 13 bases had no gene match. The CDR3 is made up of 17 amino acids. CDR1 and CDR2 (germline): SEHNR, FQNEAQ (reference sequence). Here the CDR3 reads CASSPRTSGVTLYTQYF. CDR3 coding DNA: TGTGCCAGCAGCCCGCGGACTAGCGGGGTTACCCTCTATACGCAGTATTTT.

The chain joins TRBV5-1 to TRBJ2-7; 13 bases are a match to TRBD2. Germline CDR1 and CDR2: SGHRS and YFSETQ. The CDR3 loop spans 20 amino acids. Trimming removed 0 bases from V and 4 bases from J; junction bases left unmatched: 16. This CDR3 reads CASSLGTSGGPNQGLYEQYF. In nucleotides, the CDR3 is TGCGCCAGCAGCTTGGGGACTAGCGGGGGACCCAATCAAGGTCTTTACGAGCAGTACTTC.

The rearrangement joins TRBV18 to TRBJ2-1, with TRBD1 matching 9 bases. CDR3 length: 15 amino acids. Germline V gene sequence: CDR1 KGHSH, CDR2 LQKENI. The V gene end was trimmed by 3 bases and the J gene end by 5 bases; junction bases not matched to a gene: 5. The CDR3 loop reads CASSPRDRVNNEQFF. DNA for the CDR3: TGTGCCAGCTCACCCCGGGACAGGGTAAACAATGAGCAGTTCTTC.

The V call is TRBV6-6, the J call TRBJ2-5, with TRBD1 matching 9 bases. The CDR3 has 15 amino acids. J lost 2 bases, V lost 2 bases, and 3 bases had no gene match. Germline CDR1 and CDR2: MNHNY and SVGAGI (reference sequence). The DNA of the CDR3 is TGTGCCAGCAGTTACGGACAGGGGTTTCAAGAGACCCAGTACTTC. As protein: CASSYGQGFQETQYF.

V is TRBV10-3 and J is TRBJ2-2, with D possibly TRBD1 on 6 matching bases. Trimming took 8 bases from V and 0 from J, leaving 19 bases between them. CDR3 length: 17 amino acids. Per germline, CDR1 ENHRY and CDR2 SYGVKD. The CDR3 spells CAIPRGSVGTNTGELFF. The DNA of the CDR3 is TGTGCCATCCCAAGGGGGTCAGTTGGGACGAACACCGGGGAGCTGTTTTTT.

The chain joins TRBV5-1 to TRBJ2-1; TRBD2 matches at 7 bases. The germline V gene has CDR1 SGHRS and CDR2 YFSETQ. This CDR3 spans 14 amino acids. Germline trimming cut 0 bases from V and 10 bases from J; bases unmatched to any gene: 7. The CDR3 DNA follows: TGCGCCAGCAGCTTGGACGGGGGGTTTAAGGAGCAGTTCTTC. Amino acids: CASSLDGGFKEQFF.

This sequence joins TRBV4-1 and TRBJ1-2; 12 bases map to TRBD1. The CDR3 has 16 amino acids. Germline trimming cut 4 bases from V and 2 bases from J; bases unmatched to any gene: 5. From germline, CDR1 is MGHRA and CDR2 YSYEKL. The chain's CDR3 is CASSLSGTGGNYGYTF. The CDR3 DNA sequence: TGCGCCAGCAGCCTATCAGGGACAGGGGGCAACTATGGCTACACCTTC.

The chain is built from TRBV6-1 and TRBJ1-2, with 10 bases matching TRBD1. Germline V CDR1 and CDR2: MNHNS, SASEGT. J was trimmed by 4 bases and V by 6 bases; bases with no gene match: 8. CDR3 length: 15 residues. CDR3 amino acids: CASRATGGVGYGYTF. As DNA, the CDR3 is TGTGCCAGCAGGGCGACAGGGGGCGTGGGCTATGGCTACACCTTC.